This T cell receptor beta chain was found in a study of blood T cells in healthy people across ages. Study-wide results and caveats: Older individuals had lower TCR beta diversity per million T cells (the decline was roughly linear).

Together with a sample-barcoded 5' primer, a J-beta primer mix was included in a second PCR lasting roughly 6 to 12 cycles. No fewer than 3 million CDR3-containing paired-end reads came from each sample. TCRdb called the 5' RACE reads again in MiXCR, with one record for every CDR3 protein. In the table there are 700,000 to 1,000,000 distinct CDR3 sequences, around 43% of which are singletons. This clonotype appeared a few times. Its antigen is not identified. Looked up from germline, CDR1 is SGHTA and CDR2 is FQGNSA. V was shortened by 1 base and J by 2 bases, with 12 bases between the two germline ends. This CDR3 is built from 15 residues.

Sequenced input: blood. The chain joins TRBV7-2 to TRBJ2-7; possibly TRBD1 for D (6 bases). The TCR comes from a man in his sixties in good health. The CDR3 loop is CASSLGSGVTYEQYF. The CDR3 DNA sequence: TGTGCCAGCAGCTTAGGATCAGGGGTCACCTACGAGCAGTACTTC.